The 23 T cell receptor beta chains below come from one sample, sequenced in a study of blood T cell repertoires in COVID-19. Measured with immunoSEQ multiplex PCR; TCRdb has only the in-frame clones, and not every one. Counted here are 200,000 to 250,000 clones, about 87% occurring once; the ten biggest clones make up about 1%. The specimen sequenced was PBMCs or T cells enriched from blood (not recorded which). These receptors all stem from a man aged 45 to 65 who had been exposed to COVID-19.

The V call is TRBV5-5, the J call TRBJ2-7; D is undetermined. V lost 1 base and J lost 0, with 8 bases in between. The CDR3 contains 14 residues. From germline, CDR1 is SGHKS and CDR2 YYEKEE (reference sequence). CDR3 DNA sequence: TGTGCCAGCAGCTTGTTTGGCACCTCCTACGAGCAGTACTTC. This sequence encodes CASSLFGTSYEQYF.

V gene TRBV5-1 combines with J gene TRBJ1-2; perhaps TRBD1 as D (5 bases). The germline V and J ends were trimmed by 0 bases and 5 bases, with 11 bases remaining between them. The CDR3 runs to 14 residues. Germline-derived CDR1 and CDR2 are SGHRS and YFSETQ. The CDR3, as DNA: TGCGCCAGCAGCTTGGAAGGACACCCTTATGGCTACACCTTC. Amino acids: CASSLEGHPYGYTF. The full variable domain, in which reference TRBV5-1 and TRBJ1-2 provide the parts outside the CDR3, is KAGVTQTPRYLIKTRGQQVTLSCSPISGHRSVSWYQQTPGQGLQFLFEYFSETQRNKGNFPGRFSGRQFSNSRSEMNVSTLELGDSALYLCASSLEGHPYGYTFGSGTRLTVV.

The V gene is TRBV28, the J gene TRBJ1-1; TRBD1 agrees at 9 bases. In germline, CDR1 is MDHEN, CDR2 SYDVKM. The V and J ends lost 3 bases and 0 bases, in that order; junction bases with no gene match: 2. CDR3 length equals 15 residues. The CDR3 protein is CASSFGDRVNTEAFF. In DNA form, the CDR3 reads TGTGCCAGCAGTTTTGGGGACAGGGTGAACACTGAAGCTTTCTTT. Combining the CDR3 with reference TRBV28 and TRBJ1-1 gives the whole variable domain DVKVTQSSRYLVKRTGEKVFLECVQDMDHENMFWYRQDPGLGLRLIYFSYDVKMKEKGDIPEGYSVSREKKERFSLILESASTNQTSMYLCASSFGDRVNTEAFFGQGTRLTVV.

The CDR3 spells CASSQSLTNYGYTF. For the CDR3, the DNA is TGTGCCAGTAGTCAGTCCCTGACTAACTATGGCTACACCTTC. The V and J genes are TRBV28 and TRBJ1-2; D is uncertain. Trimming shortened V by 9 bases and J by 0 bases, and 14 bases separated the two germline ends. Germline CDR1 is MDHEN and CDR2 is SYDVKM. The CDR3 spans 14 residues.

This rearrangement joins TRBV6-4 to TRBJ2-3, with 11 bases matching TRBD2. The J segment lost 2 bases and the V segment lost 3 bases, leaving 7 bases of the junction unmatched. CDR1 is MRHNA, CDR2 SNTAGT, per germline. The CDR3 contains 17 residues. The CDR3 sequence is CASSDSPTSGATDTQYF. CDR3 nucleotides: TGTGCCAGCAGTGATTCGCCGACTAGCGGGGCCACAGATACGCAGTATTTT.

The chain links TRBV6-5 to TRBJ2-1, with TRBD1 identical over 7 bases. Trimming cost V 5 bases and J 3 bases; bases outside gene matches: 4. The CDR3 contains 14 residues. Germline V gene data show CDR1 as MNHEY and CDR2 as SVGAGI. The CDR3 loop reads CASSRGQIYNEQFF. The CDR3 region has the DNA TGTGCCAGCAGTAGGGGGCAGATCTACAATGAGCAGTTCTTC.

The chain employs TRBV27 and TRBJ1-2, with 9 bases lining up with TRBD1. CDR3 length: 18 amino acids. The trim removed 2 bases at V and 3 bases at J, leaving 13 bases unmatched. Germline CDR1 and CDR2: MNHEY and SMNVEV (reference sequence). As DNA, the CDR3 is TGTGCCAGCAGTTTAACGCAGCTGAGGACAGGGGAAGACTATGGCTACACCTTC. This gives the protein CASSLTQLRTGEDYGYTF.

The chain carries TRBV2 and TRBJ2-7, with D maybe TRBD2 (5 bases). Germline CDR1 reads SNHLY; CDR2 reads FYNNEI. CDR3 size: 16 residues. V was pared by 6 bases and J by 0 bases, with 18 bases between. This CDR3 is CASRAAGAESSYEQYV. CDR3 DNA: TGTGCCAGCAGGGCCGCAGGAGCGGAAAGCTCCTACGAGCAGTACGTC.

This clone was seen a single time. This rearrangement joins TRBV24-1 to TRBJ2-2; D uncertain. Per germline, CDR1 KGHDR and CDR2 SFDVKD. The ends were cut back, 8 bases at V and 6 bases at J, with 9 bases in the middle. CDR3 length: 12 amino acids. The CDR3 DNA reads TGTGCCACCAACAGACGCGCCGGGGAGCTGTTTTTT. It encodes CATNRRAGELFF.

V is TRBV15 and J is TRBJ2-7; D gene ambiguous. V was trimmed by 3 bases and J by 4 bases, leaving 7 bases between them. CDR1 and CDR2 from the germline V gene are LNHNV and YYDKDF (reference sequence). CDR3 size: 12 residues. CDR3 amino acids: CATSSTGYEQYV. In nucleotides, the CDR3 is TGTGCCACCAGCAGTACCGGTTACGAGCAGTACGTC.

This clone was picked up a small number of times. This chain joins TRBV4-1 and TRBJ2-1, with D maybe TRBD1 (5 bases). CDR1 is MGHRA and CDR2 is YSYEKL in the germline V gene. There are 17 residues in the CDR3. Trimming shortened V by 0 bases and J by 0 bases, and 12 bases separated the two germline ends. The CDR3 DNA sequence: TGCGCCAGCAGCCAAGATTCAGGACAACTCTCCTACAATGAGCAGTTCTTC. Encoded protein: CASSQDSGQLSYNEQFF.

The gene calls are TRBV28 and TRBJ2-7, with D unclear. This CDR3 is built from 13 residues. In germline, CDR1 is MDHEN, CDR2 SYDVKM. Trimming removed 3 bases from V and 0 bases from J, with 6 bases in between. The CDR3 reads CASSFSVSYEQYF. CDR3 sequence (DNA): TGTGCCAGCAGTTTCAGCGTCTCCTACGAGCAGTACTTC.

The chain recombines TRBV9 with TRBJ1-1; TRBD1 might be the D (6 bases). Germline V gene lookup returns CDR1 SGDLS and CDR2 YYNGEE. The CDR3 is 17 residues long. V was clipped by 6 bases and J by 0 bases, with 21 bases between them. CDR3 nucleotides: TGTGCCAGCACCCCTCCTAAGGGGGAACCGATGAACACTGAAGCTTTCTTT. Its protein is CASTPPKGEPMNTEAFF.

The V call is TRBV24-1, the J call TRBJ2-5; maybe TRBD2 (5 bases). CDR3 length: 12 residues. The V gene lost 4 bases and the J gene lost 4 bases, with 6 bases spanning the gap. Germline V CDR1 and CDR2: KGHDR, SFDVKD. The CDR3 loop reads CATSEAGETQYF. In DNA form, the CDR3 reads TGTGCCACCAGTGAGGCGGGAGAGACCCAGTACTTC.

The chain carries TRBV18 and TRBJ1-1; 8 bases match TRBD1. The length of the CDR3 is 17 residues. The J segment lost 4 bases and the V segment lost 3 bases, leaving 13 bases of the junction unmatched. Looked up from germline, CDR1 is KGHSH and CDR2 is LQKENI. CDR3 protein: CASSPQQTITGGTEAFF. For the CDR3, the DNA is TGTGCCAGCTCACCCCAACAAACCATAACAGGGGGCACTGAAGCTTTCTTT.

To note about this clone: Distinct nucleotide sequences in the sample also encode this CDR3. The genes are TRBV5-1 and TRBJ1-1; D not resolved. The CDR3 consists of 14 residues. Germline V gene data show CDR1 as SGHRS and CDR2 as YFSETQ. Trimming cost V 0 bases and J 2 bases, with 8 bases left between them. CDR3 coding DNA: TGCGCCAGCAGCTTGGCCGTCAGTAACACTGAAGCTTTCTTT. Amino acid sequence: CASSLAVSNTEAFF.

The rearrangement joins TRBV5-6 to TRBJ1-5; 8 positions agree with TRBD1. Trimming at V came to 4 bases and at J to 4 bases, leaving 7 bases not matched to a gene. Germline-derived CDR1 and CDR2 are SGHDT and YYEEEE. The CDR3 is made up of 15 amino acids. CDR3 protein: CASSIQGTGNQPQHF. In nucleotides, the CDR3 is TGTGCCAGCAGCATACAGGGGACAGGAAATCAGCCCCAGCATTTT. The full variable domain, rest sourced from reference TRBV5-6 and TRBJ1-5, is DAGVTQSPTHLIKTRGQQVTLRCSPKSGHDTVSWYQQALGQGPQFIFQYYEEEERQRGNFPDRFSGHQFPNYSSELNVNALLLGDSALYLCASSIQGTGNQPQHFGDGTRLSIL.

The chain recombines TRBV7-9 with TRBJ2-1; TRBD1 matches 9 bases. The V gene end was trimmed by 11 bases and the J gene end by 8 bases; junction bases not matched to a gene: 10. The CDR3 covers 13 residues. From germline, CDR1 is SEHNR and CDR2 FQNEAQ (reference sequence). The CDR3 region has the DNA TGTGCCTTGTACGGGACAGGGTTTTATGAGCAGTTCTTC. It specifies CALYGTGFYEQFF.

CDR3 nucleotide sequence: TGCGCCAGCAGCTACGGGACAGCTTTCACAGATACGCAGTATTTT. This sequence encodes CASSYGTAFTDTQYF. The V and J genes are TRBV5-1 and TRBJ2-3, with TRBD1 matching 7 bases. CDR1 is SGHRS and CDR2 is YFSETQ in the germline V gene. There are 15 residues in the CDR3. The ends lost 3 bases at V and 2 bases at J; junction bases unmatched: 6.

V is TRBV28 and J is TRBJ2-5; 8 nucleotides agree with TRBD2. V dropped 2 bases and J dropped 1; count of bases not matched to a gene: 0. This CDR3 contains 14 residues. CDR1 MDHEN and CDR2 SYDVKM come from the germline V gene. Written as DNA, the CDR3 is TGTGCCAGCAGTTTAGGACTAGCCCAAGAGACCCAGTACTTC. Amino acid sequence: CASSLGLAQETQYF. Using reference TRBV28 and TRBJ2-5 for the parts outside the CDR3, the full variable domain is DVKVTQSSRYLVKRTGEKVFLECVQDMDHENMFWYRQDPGLGLRLIYFSYDVKMKEKGDIPEGYSVSREKKERFSLILESASTNQTSMYLCASSLGLAQETQYFGPGTRLLVL.

This rearrangement joins TRBV6-4 to TRBJ1-6; tentative D call: TRBD1 (6 bases). V lost 3 bases and J 9 bases, leaving 9 bases between the germline ends. The germline CDR1 and CDR2 sequences are MRHNA and SNTAGT. CDR3 length: 13 residues. In DNA form, the CDR3 reads TGTGCCAGCAGTGAACAGGGAACTTCACCCCTCCACTTT. It translates to CASSEQGTSPLHF.

The rearrangement links TRBV4-2 to TRBJ2-1; no definite D call. The germline V gene has CDR1 LGHNA and CDR2 YNFKEQ. The CDR3 has 15 residues. V shed 1 base and J shed 4 bases, with 11 bases lying between them. CDR3: CASSQVSNSYNEQFF. The CDR3 DNA is TGTGCCAGCAGCCAAGTGTCAAACTCGTACAATGAGCAGTTCTTC.

This chain uses TRBV5-1 with TRBJ2-1; no clear D. The V gene lost 4 bases and the J gene lost 7 bases, with 9 bases spanning the gap. CDR1 and CDR2 from the germline V gene are SGHRS and YFSETQ. This CDR3 has 12 amino acids. The CDR3 DNA follows: TGCGCCAGCAGCCCAGGCGAGAATGAGCAGTTCTTC. As protein: CASSPGENEQFF.